This TCR beta chain came from a study of CD8+CD57+ T cells in acquired aplastic anemia. In its sample, this clonotype was seen many times. Its antigen remains unidentified. Study conclusions and caveats: A set of about 28 CD8+ CDR3 sequences was shared between patients and controls, and these sequences appeared highly expressed in patients.

The authors sequenced patients whose flow cytometry had shown CD8+CD57+ cell expansion. Patients had not yet gotten any therapy when their blood was taken for sampling. Profiling of TCR beta VDJ combinations and CDR3 sequences used genomic DNA as template. TCRdb reanalysed the reads using MiXCR and keeps one entry per CDR3 protein. The data contain about 180,000 distinct CDR3 sequences, around half of them singletons. Trimming took 3 bases from V and 8 from J; bases not matched to a gene: 2. Germline lookup yields CDR1 DFQATT and CDR2 SNEGSKA (reference sequence). This CDR3 contains 12 residues. The TCR originated in a human donor with aplastic anemia. Sequenced sample: sorted CD4+, CD8+, or CD8+CD57+ T cells (not recorded which) from PBMCs. The chain has TRBV20-1 and TRBJ2-1, with 9 bases identical to TRBD2. Written as DNA, the CDR3 is TGCAGTGCTAGTCCTAGCGGGGATGAGCAGTTCTTC. It encodes CSASPSGDEQFF.